These 15 T cell receptor beta chains share one sample of origin, sequenced in a study of blood T cell repertoires in COVID-19 (TCRdb year 2020). The receptor library was made with the immunoSEQ multiplex PCR assay. TCRdb's version of the immuneACCESS table is confined to in-frame rearrangements and falls short of the full clone set. An unresolved V gene accounts for under half of the shortfall where checked; the remainder is of unknown origin. The sample table holds 200,000 to 250,000 clones, of which roughly 85% were seen once. 3.4% of the sample comes from the top ten. Sequenced: peripheral blood. The receptors shown here come from a woman between 18 and 29 years old with acute or convalescent COVID-19.

The chain employs TRBV4-3 and TRBJ2-7; 9 bases fit TRBD1. This CDR3 region has 15 residues. V lost 1 base and J lost 2; bases outside the gene matches: 3. Germline assignment: CDR1 LGHNA and CDR2 YSLEER. The CDR3: CASSQAGTGTYEQYF. The CDR3 DNA reads TGCGCCAGCAGCCAAGCCGGGACAGGGACCTACGAGCAGTACTTC.

This chain uses TRBV28 with TRBJ1-2; D remains ambiguous. Germline CDR1 reads MDHEN; CDR2 reads SYDVKM. CDR3 size: 12 residues. Trimming stripped 3 bases from V and 3 bases from J, with 5 bases between. The DNA for the CDR3 is TGTGCCAGCAGTTTGGCGGACTATGGCTACACCTTC. It translates to CASSLADYGYTF.

A few counts support this clone. The chain joins TRBV18 to TRBJ1-1; 7 bases are shared with TRBD1. This CDR3 has 18 residues. Germline V gene lookup returns CDR1 KGHSH and CDR2 LQKENI. V lost 0 bases to trimming and J lost 1 base; unmatched junction nucleotides: 11. The CDR3 bases are TGTGCCAGCTCACCACCTGGGAAATCAGGGGGATGGAACACTGAAGCTTTCTTT. Translation gives CASSPPGKSGGWNTEAFF.

The CDR3 DNA reads TGTGCCAGCAGCTGGGGACTAGCGGGAAACTACAATGAGCAGTTCTTC. Its protein product is CASSWGLAGNYNEQFF. The chain carries TRBV7-2 and TRBJ2-1; TRBD2 aligns across 13 bases. J was trimmed by 3 bases and V by 4 bases; bases with no gene match: 3. This CDR3 is 16 amino acids long. The germline V gene encodes CDR1 SGHTA and CDR2 FQGNSA.

V gene TRBV11-2 combines with J gene TRBJ2-3; TRBD2 aligns across 11 bases. Germline CDR1 and CDR2: SGHAT and FQNNGV. V shed 6 bases and J 5 bases; nucleotides not matched to a gene: 7. The length of the CDR3 is 15 residues. The CDR3 loop is CASSPGTSGVDTQYF. The CDR3 DNA reads TGTGCCAGCAGTCCCGGGACTAGCGGAGTAGATACGCAGTATTTT. The full variable domain, rest sourced from reference TRBV11-2 and TRBJ2-3, is EAGVAQSPRYKIIEKRQSVAFWCNPISGHATLYWYQQILGQGPKLLIQFQNNGVVDDSQLPKDRFSAERLKGVDSTLKIQPAKLEDSAVYLCASSPGTSGVDTQYFGPGTRLTVL.

This CDR3 is CASSPGQGGSPLHF. CDR3 bases: TGTGCCAGCAGCCCCGGACAGGGGGGTTCACCCCTCCACTTT. This chain connects TRBV7-3 to TRBJ1-6; 10 bases match TRBD1. V gave up 5 bases and J gave up 9 bases; unmatched junction bases: 4. The CDR3 extends over 14 amino acids. CDR1 is SGHTA and CDR2 is FQGTGA in the germline V gene.

V gene TRBV6-2 or TRBV6-3 combines with J gene TRBJ1-1; a weak D match, TRBD1 (6 bases). Trimming removed 4 bases at V and 4 bases at J, with 13 bases between. The CDR3 loop spans 14 amino acids. Germline V gene data show CDR1 as MNHEY and CDR2 as SVGEGT. CDR3 amino acids: CASSFQGIITEAFF. The CDR3 DNA is TGTGCCAGCAGTTTTCAGGGGATCATCACTGAAGCTTTCTTT.

J is TRBJ2-1 and V is TRBV5-1, with 8 bases that match TRBD2. Per germline, CDR1 SGHRS and CDR2 YFSETQ. The CDR3 runs 15 residues. The trim removed 4 bases at V and 5 bases at J, leaving 8 bases unmatched. The CDR3, as DNA: TGCGCCAGCAGCCCCTTAGCGGGGAATAACAATGAGCAGTTCTTC. Its translation is CASSPLAGNNNEQFF.

This clone has only a few counts. This rearrangement joins TRBV2 to TRBJ1-2; D may be TRBD1 (5 bases). The CDR3 has 12 amino acids. V was trimmed by 4 bases and J by 4 bases, leaving 7 bases between them. Germline-derived CDR1 and CDR2 are SNHLY and FYNNEI. Written as DNA, the CDR3 is TGTGCCAGCAGTGCAGGGCTCTATGGCTACACCTTC. It codes for CASSAGLYGYTF. Full variable domain (rest looked up from reference TRBV2 and TRBJ1-2): EPEVTQTPSHQVTQMGQEVILRCVPISNHLYFYWYRQILGQKVEFLVSFYNNEISEKSEIFDDQFSVERPDGSNFTLKIRSTKLEDSAMYFCASSAGLYGYTFGSGTRLTVV.

The chain recombines TRBV6-5 with TRBJ1-4, with a weak D call TRBD1 (6 bases). The germline CDR1 and CDR2 sequences are MNHEY and SVGAGI. The length of the CDR3 is 13 residues. V was cut by 11 bases and J by 6 bases, with 16 bases left in between. The CDR3 DNA reads as TGTGCCGGACGCAGGGGAATCGATGAAAAACTGTTTTTT. This codes for CAGRRGIDEKLFF.

V is TRBV6-5 and J is TRBJ2-7, with TRBD1 identical over 7 bases. V trimming: 2 bases; J trimming: 5 bases; junction bases outside the gene matches: 6. Germline V lookup: CDR1 MNHEY, CDR2 SVGAGI. The CDR3 is 14 amino acids. CDR3 coding DNA: TGTGCCAGCAGTTACCGGGACAGTCCGGACGAGCAGTACTTC. Translating it yields CASSYRDSPDEQYF.

J is TRBJ2-1 and V is TRBV6-2 or TRBV6-3, with D unresolved. Germline CDR1 and CDR2: MNHEY and SVGEGT. The CDR3 runs 13 residues. Trimming pared 4 bases from V and 7 bases from J, leaving 11 bases between. CDR3 region: CASSSTNLNEQFF. DNA of the CDR3: TGTGCCAGCAGTTCCACTAACTTGAATGAGCAGTTCTTC.

This clone was seen a handful of times. Written as DNA, the CDR3 is TGTGCCAGTAGTCTGGGACAGGGGTGGAATGAGCAGTTCTTC. It specifies CASSLGQGWNEQFF. The chain employs TRBV19 and TRBJ2-1, with TRBD1 matching 10 bases. V shed 5 bases, J shed 7 bases, and the junction held 5 bases outside the gene matches. Germline V gene data show CDR1 as LNHDA and CDR2 as SQIVND (reference sequence). The CDR3 covers 14 residues.

The chain recombines TRBV30 with TRBJ2-7; 7 bases align to TRBD2. Germline V lookup: CDR1 GTSNPN, CDR2 SVGIG (reference sequence). CDR3 length equals 15 residues. The J segment lost 1 base and the V segment lost 0 bases, leaving 6 bases of the junction unmatched. The CDR3 sequence: CAWSVRAGVSYEQYF. The CDR3 DNA is TGTGCCTGGAGTGTAAGGGCGGGAGTTTCCTACGAGCAGTACTTC.

This chain connects TRBV10-2 to TRBJ2-1; D is perhaps TRBD2 (6 bases). The CDR3 is made up of 14 amino acids. The germline V and J ends were trimmed by 2 bases and 6 bases, with 11 bases remaining between them. Germline V gene data show CDR1 as WSHSY and CDR2 as SAAADI. Here the CDR3 reads CASSEPGVVNEQFF. The CDR3 DNA follows: TGCGCCAGCAGTGAGCCGGGGGTGGTCAATGAGCAGTTCTTC.